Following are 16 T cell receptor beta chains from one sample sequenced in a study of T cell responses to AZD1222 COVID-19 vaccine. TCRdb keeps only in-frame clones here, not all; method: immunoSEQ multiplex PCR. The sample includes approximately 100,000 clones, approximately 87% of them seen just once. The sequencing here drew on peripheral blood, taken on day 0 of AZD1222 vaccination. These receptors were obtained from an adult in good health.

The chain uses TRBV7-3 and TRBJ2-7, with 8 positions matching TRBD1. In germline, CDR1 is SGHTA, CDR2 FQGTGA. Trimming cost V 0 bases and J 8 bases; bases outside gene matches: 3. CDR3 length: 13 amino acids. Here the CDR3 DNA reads TGTGCCAGCAGCTTAACACCAGGGGGCAAGCAGTACTTC. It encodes CASSLTPGGKQYF.

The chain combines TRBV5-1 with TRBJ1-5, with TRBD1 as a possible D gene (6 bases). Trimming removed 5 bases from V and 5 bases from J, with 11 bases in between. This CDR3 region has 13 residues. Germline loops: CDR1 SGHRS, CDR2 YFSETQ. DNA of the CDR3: TGCGCCAGCAGTTCAGGGGTAGATCAGCCCCAGCATTTT. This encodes CASSSGVDQPQHF.

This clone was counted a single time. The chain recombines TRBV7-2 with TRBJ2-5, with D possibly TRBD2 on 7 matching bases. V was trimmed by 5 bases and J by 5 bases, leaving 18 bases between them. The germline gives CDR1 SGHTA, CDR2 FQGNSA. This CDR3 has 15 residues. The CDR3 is CASSEGGGAKETQYF. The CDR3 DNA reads TGTGCCAGCAGCGAGGGTGGGGGGGCGAAGGAGACCCAGTACTTC.

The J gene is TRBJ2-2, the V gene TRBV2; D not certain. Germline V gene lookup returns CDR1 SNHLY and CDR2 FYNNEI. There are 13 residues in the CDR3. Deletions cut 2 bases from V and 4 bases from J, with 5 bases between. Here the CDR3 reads CASSERATGELFF. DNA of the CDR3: TGTGCCAGCAGTGAAAGGGCCACCGGGGAGCTGTTTTTT.

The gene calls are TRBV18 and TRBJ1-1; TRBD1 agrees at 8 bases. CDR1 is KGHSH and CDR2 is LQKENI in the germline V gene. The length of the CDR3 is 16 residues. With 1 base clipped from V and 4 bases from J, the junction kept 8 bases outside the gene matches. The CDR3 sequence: CASSPRLQGGGTEAFF. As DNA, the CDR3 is TGTGCCAGCTCACCACGATTACAGGGGGGGGGCACTGAAGCTTTCTTT.

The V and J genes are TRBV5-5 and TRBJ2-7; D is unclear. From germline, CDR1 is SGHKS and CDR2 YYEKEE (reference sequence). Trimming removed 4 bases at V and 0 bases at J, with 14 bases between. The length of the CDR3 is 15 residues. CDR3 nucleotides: TGTGCCAGCAGCCCGGGCCCTAATCCCTCCTACGAGCAGTACTTC. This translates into CASSPGPNPSYEQYF.

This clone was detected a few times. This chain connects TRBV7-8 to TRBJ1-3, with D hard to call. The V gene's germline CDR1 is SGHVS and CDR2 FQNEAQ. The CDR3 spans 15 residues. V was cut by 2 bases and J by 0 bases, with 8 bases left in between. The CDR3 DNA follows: TGTGCCAGCAGCTTACTGGCTCACTCTGGAAACACCATATATTTT. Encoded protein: CASSLLAHSGNTIYF. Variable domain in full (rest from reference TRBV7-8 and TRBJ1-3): GAGVSQSPRYKVAKRGQDVALRCDPISGHVSLFWYQQALGQGPEFLTYFQNEAQLDKSGLPSDRFFAERPEGSVSTLKIQRTQQEDSAVYLCASSLLAHSGNTIYFGEGSWLTVV.

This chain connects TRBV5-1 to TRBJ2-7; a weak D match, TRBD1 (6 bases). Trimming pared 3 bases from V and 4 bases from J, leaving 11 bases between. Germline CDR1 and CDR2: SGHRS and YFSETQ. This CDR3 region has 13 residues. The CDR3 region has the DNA TGCGCCAGCAGCTCTTGGGGACAATACGAGCAGTACTTC. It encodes CASSSWGQYEQYF.

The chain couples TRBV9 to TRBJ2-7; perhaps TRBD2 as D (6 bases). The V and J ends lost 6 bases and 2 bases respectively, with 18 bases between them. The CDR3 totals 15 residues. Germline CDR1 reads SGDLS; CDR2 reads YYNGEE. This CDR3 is CASKLGPLAAYEQYF. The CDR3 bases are TGTGCCAGCAAACTTGGTCCACTAGCCGCCTACGAGCAGTACTTC.

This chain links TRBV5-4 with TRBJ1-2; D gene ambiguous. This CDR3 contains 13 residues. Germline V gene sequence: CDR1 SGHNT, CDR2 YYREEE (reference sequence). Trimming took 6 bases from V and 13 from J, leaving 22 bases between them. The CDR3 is CASTTGGGQAGTF. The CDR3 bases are TGTGCCAGCACCACCGGCGGAGGCCAGGCTGGCACCTTC.

In nucleotides, the CDR3 is TGTGCCAGCAGCTTACACTCGGGACGGGGAAATCAGCCCCAGCATTTT. Residues: CASSLHSGRGNQPQHF. The chain is built from TRBV5-5 and TRBJ1-5; weak D call: TRBD1 (5 bases). V was cut by 2 bases and J by 4 bases, with 16 bases left in between. The CDR3 spans 16 residues. Germline loops: CDR1 SGHKS, CDR2 YYEKEE (reference sequence).

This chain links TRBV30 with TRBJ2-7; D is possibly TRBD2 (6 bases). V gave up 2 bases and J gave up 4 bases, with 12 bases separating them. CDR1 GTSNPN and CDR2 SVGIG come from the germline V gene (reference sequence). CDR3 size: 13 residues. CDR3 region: CAWSPGVEYEQYF. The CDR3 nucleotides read TGTGCCTGGAGTCCGGGAGTAGAGTACGAGCAGTACTTC.

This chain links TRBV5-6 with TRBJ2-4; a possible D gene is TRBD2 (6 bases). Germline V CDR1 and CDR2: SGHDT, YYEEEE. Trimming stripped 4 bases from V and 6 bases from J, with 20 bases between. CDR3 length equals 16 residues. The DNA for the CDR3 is TGTGCCAGCAGCCTAAGGCAGGCTTCCGGGGGAAACATTCAGTACTTC. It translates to CASSLRQASGGNIQYF.

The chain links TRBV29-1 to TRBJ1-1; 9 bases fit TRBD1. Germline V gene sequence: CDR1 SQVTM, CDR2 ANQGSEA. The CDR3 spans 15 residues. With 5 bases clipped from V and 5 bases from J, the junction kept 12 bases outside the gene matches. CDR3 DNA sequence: TGCAGCGTTACAGATGGGACAGGGTCGATGACTGAAGCTTTCTTT. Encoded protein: CSVTDGTGSMTEAFF.

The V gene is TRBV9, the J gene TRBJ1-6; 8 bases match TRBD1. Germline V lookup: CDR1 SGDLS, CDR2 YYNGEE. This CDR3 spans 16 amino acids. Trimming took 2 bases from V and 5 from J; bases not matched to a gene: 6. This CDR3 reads CASSVQGALNNSPLHF. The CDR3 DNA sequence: TGTGCCAGCAGCGTCCAGGGGGCACTAAATAATTCACCCCTCCACTTT.

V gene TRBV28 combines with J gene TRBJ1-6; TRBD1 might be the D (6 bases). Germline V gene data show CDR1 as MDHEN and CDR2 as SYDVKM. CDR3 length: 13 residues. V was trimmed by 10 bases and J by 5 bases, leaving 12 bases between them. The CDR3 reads CATKTGHNSPLHF. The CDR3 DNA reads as TGTGCCACTAAAACAGGGCATAATTCACCCCTCCACTTT.